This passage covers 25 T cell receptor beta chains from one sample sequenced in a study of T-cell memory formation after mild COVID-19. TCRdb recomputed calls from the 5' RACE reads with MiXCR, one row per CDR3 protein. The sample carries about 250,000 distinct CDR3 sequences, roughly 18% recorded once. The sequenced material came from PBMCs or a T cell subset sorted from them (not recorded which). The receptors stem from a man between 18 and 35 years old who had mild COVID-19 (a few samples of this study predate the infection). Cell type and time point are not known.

CDR3 sequence reads: CASSSTGLRSYGYTF. CDR3 nucleotide sequence: TGTGCCAGCAGCTCAACAGGGTTAAGATCCTATGGCTACACCTTC. The V gene is TRBV7-8, the J gene TRBJ1-2; weak D call: TRBD1 (6 bases). Trimming stripped 4 bases from V and 4 bases from J, with 16 bases between. The CDR3 runs 15 residues. CDR1 is SGHVS and CDR2 is FQNEAQ in the germline V gene.

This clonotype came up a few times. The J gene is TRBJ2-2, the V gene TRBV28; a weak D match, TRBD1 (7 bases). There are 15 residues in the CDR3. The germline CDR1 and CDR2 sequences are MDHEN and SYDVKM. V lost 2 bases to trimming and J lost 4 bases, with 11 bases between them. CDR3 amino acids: CASSLGTAGTGELFF. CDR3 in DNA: TGTGCCAGCAGTTTAGGGACAGCGGGCACCGGGGAGCTGTTTTTT.

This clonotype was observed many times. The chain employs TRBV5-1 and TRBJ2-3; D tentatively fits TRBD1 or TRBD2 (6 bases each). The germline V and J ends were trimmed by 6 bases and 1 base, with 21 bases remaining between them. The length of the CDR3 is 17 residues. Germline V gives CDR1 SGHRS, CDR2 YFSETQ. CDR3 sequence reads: CASNNLGGTSGTDTQYF. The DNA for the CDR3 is TGCGCCAGCAATAATCTAGGGGGGACATCGGGCACAGATACGCAGTATTTT.

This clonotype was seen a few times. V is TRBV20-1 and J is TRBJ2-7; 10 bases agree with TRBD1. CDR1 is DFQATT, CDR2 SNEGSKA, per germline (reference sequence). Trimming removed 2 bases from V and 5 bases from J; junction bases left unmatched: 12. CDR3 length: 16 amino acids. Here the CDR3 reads CSARPGILTGGHEQYF. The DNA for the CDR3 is TGCAGTGCTAGACCCGGGATCCTGACAGGGGGCCACGAGCAGTACTTC.

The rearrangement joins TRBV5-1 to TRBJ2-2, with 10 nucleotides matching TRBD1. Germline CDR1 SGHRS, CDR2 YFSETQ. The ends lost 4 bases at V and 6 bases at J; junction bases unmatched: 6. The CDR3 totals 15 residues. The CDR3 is CASSPGQGVPGELFF. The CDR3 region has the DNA TGCGCCAGCAGCCCAGGACAGGGGGTCCCCGGGGAGCTGTTTTTT. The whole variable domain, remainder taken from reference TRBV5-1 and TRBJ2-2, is KAGVTQTPRYLIKTRGQQVTLSCSPISGHRSVSWYQQTPGQGLQFLFEYFSETQRNKGNFPGRFSGRQFSNSRSEMNVSTLELGDSALYLCASSPGQGVPGELFFGEGSRLTVL.

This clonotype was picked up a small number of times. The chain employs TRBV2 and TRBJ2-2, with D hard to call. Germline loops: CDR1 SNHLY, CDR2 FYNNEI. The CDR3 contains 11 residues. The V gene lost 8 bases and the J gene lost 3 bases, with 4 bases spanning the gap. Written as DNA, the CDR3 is TGTGCCAGCGGGTACACCGGGGAGCTGTTTTTT. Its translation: CASGYTGELFF.

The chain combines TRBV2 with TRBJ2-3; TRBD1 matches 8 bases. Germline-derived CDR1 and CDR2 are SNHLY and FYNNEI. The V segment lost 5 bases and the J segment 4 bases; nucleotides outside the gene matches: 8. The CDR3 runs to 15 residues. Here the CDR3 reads CASSPATGVADTQYF. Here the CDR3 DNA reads TGTGCCAGCAGTCCCGCGACAGGGGTGGCAGATACGCAGTATTTT.

The CDR3 here is CASSVDRATDTQYF. CDR3 sequence (DNA): TGTGCCAGCAGCGTGGACAGGGCGACAGATACGCAGTATTTT. The V and J genes are TRBV9 and TRBJ2-3; 8 bases agree with TRBD1. Germline V CDR1 and CDR2: SGDLS, YYNGEE. This CDR3 has 14 residues. Trimming removed 2 bases from V and 3 bases from J; junction bases left unmatched: 2.

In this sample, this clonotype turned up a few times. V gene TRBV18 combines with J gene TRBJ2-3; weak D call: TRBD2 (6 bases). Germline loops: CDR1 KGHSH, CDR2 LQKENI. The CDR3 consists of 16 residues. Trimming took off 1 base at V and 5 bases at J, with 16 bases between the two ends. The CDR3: CASSPLPSGVKDTQYF. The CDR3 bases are TGTGCCAGCTCACCACTCCCGTCGGGGGTGAAAGATACGCAGTATTTT.

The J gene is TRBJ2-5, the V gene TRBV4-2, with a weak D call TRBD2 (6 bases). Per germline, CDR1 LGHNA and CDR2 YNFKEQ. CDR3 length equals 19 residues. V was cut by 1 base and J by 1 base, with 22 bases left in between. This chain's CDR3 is CASSQGDATGDQFQETQYF. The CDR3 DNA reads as TGTGCCAGCAGCCAAGGCGATGCAACGGGGGACCAATTCCAAGAGACCCAGTACTTC.

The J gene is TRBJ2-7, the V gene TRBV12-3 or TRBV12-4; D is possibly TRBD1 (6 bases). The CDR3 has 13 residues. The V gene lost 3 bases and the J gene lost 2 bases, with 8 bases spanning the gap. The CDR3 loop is CASSFAGAYEQYV. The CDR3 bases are TGTGCCAGCAGTTTCGCAGGGGCCTACGAGCAGTACGTC.

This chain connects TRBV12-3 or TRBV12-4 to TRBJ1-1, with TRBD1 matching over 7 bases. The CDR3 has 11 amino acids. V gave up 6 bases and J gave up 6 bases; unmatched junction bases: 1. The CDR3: CASRTGAEAFF. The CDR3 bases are TGTGCCAGCAGAACAGGGGCTGAAGCTTTCTTT.

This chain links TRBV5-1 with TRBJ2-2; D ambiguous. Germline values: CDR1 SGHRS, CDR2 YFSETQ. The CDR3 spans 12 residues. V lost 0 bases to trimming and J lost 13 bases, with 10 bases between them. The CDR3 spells CASSLGGKGLFF. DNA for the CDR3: TGCGCCAGCAGCTTGGGAGGAAAAGGGCTGTTTTTT.

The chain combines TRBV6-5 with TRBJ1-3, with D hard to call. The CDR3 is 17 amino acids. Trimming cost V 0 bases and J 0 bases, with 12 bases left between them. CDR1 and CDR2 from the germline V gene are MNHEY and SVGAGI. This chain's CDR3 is CASSYSAGPHSGNTIYF. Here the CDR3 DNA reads TGTGCCAGCAGTTACTCCGCAGGACCTCACTCTGGAAACACCATATATTTT.

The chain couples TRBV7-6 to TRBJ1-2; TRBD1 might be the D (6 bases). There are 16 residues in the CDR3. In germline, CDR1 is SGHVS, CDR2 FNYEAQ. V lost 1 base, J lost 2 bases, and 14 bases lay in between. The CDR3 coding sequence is TGTGCCAGCAGCTTAGGGCCCACAGGGAAGAACTATGGCTACACCTTC. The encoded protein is CASSLGPTGKNYGYTF.

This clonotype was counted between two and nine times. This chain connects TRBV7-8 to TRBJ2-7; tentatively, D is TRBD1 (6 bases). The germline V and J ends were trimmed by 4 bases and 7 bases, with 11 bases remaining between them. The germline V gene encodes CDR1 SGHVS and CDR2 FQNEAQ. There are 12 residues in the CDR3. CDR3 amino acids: CASSSGTPEQYF. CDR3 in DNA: TGTGCCAGCAGCTCAGGGACACCGGAGCAGTACTTC.

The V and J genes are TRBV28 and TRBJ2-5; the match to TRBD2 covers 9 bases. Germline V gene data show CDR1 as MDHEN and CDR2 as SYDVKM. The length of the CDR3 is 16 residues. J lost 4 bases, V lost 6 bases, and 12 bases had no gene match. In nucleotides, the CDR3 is TGTGCCAGCAGGACCGCGGCGGGGGGGCCTCGAGAGACCCAGTACTTC. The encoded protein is CASRTAAGGPRETQYF.

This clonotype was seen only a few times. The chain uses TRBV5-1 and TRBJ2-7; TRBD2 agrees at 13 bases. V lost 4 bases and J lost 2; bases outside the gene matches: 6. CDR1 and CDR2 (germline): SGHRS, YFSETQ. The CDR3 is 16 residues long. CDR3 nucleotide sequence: TGCGCCAGCAGCCCCCTTACTAGCGGGGGGGCCTACGAGCAGTACTTC. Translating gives CASSPLTSGGAYEQYF.

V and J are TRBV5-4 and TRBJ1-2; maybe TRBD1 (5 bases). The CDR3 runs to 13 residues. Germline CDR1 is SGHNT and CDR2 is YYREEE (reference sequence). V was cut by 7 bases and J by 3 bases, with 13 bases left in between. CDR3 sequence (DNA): TGTGCCAGCGGGGGAGTGGGGTACTATGGCTACACCTTC. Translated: CASGGVGYYGYTF.

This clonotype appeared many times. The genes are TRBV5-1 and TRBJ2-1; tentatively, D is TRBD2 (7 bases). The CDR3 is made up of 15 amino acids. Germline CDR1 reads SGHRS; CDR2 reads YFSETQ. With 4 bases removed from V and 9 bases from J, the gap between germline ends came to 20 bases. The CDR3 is CASSPGQWGGGEQFF. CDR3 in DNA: TGCGCCAGCAGCCCCGGACAGTGGGGGGGTGGTGAGCAGTTCTTC.

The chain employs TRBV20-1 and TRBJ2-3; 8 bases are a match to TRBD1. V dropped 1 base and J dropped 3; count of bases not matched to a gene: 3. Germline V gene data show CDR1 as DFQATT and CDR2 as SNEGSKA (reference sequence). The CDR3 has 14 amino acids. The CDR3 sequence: CSARGDRLTDTQYF. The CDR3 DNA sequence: TGCAGTGCTAGAGGGGACAGGTTGACAGATACGCAGTATTTT.

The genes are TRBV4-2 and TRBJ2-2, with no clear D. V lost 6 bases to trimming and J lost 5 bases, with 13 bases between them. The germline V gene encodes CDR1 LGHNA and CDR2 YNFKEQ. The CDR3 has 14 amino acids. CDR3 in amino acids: CASSVIRVTGELFF. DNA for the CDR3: TGTGCCAGCAGTGTCATCAGAGTTACCGGGGAGCTGTTTTTT.

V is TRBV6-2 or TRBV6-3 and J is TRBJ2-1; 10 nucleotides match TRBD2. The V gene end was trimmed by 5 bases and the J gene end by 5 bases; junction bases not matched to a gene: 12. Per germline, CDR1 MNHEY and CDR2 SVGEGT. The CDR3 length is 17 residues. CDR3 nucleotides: TGTGCCAGCAGTCCTTCGCTAGCGGGGGACCTACACAATGAGCAGTTCTTC. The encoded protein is CASSPSLAGDLHNEQFF.

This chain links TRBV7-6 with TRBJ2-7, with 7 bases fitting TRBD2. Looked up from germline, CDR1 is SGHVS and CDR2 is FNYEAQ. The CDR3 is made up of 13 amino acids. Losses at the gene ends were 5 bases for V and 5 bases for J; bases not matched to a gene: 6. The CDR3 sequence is CASSRSGADEQYF. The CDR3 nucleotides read TGTGCCAGCAGCCGGAGCGGGGCCGACGAGCAGTACTTC.

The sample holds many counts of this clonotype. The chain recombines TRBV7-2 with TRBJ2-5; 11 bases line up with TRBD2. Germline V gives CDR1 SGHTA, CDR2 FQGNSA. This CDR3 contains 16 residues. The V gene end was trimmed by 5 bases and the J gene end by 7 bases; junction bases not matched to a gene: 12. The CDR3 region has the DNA TGTGCCAGCAGCGCCCCGGGTAGCGGGGGGGTCGGGACCCAGTACTTC. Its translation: CASSAPGSGGVGTQYF.